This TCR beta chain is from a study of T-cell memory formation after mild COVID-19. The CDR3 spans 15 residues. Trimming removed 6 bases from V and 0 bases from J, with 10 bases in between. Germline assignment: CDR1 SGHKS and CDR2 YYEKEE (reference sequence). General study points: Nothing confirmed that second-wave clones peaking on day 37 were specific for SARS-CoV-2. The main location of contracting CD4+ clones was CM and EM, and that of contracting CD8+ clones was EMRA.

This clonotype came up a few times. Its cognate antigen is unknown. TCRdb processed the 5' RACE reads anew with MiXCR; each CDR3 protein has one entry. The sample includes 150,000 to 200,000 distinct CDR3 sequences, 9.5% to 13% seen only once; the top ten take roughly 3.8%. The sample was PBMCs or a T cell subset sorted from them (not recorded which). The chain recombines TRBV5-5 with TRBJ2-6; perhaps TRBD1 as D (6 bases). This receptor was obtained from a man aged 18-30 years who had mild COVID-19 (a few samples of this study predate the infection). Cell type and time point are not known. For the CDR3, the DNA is TGTGCCAGCAACTACAGGGACTCTGGGGCCAACGTCCTGACTTTC. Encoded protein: CASNYRDSGANVLTF.